The table lists the clone carrying this T cell receptor beta chain with a count of one. These data originate in a study of technical replicates of blood from a handful of donors. The V and J ends lost 0 bases and 9 bases, in that order; junction bases with no gene match: 10. The CDR3 length is 14 residues. Germline V gene sequence: CDR1 GTSNPN, CDR2 SVGIG (reference sequence). Some clones are missing from TCRdb's copy, which holds only in-frame ones; the method was immunoSEQ multiplex PCR. Among 80,000 to 100,000 clones listed, roughly 95% were seen once. This receptor was taken from a human donor in good health. The chain carries TRBV30 and TRBJ1-1; the match to TRBD1 covers 7 bases. Sample: T cells isolated from PBMCs. The CDR3 sequence is CAWSVSPGQAKAFF. The CDR3 nucleotides read TGTGCCTGGAGTGTTAGCCCTGGACAGGCAAAAGCTTTCTTT.